This T cell receptor (beta chain) emerged from a study of T cell repertoires in cytomegalovirus infection. Study details: The public TCR beta signatures pointed to both CMV infection and matching HLA type.

In its sample, this clonotype was seen a few times. Its specificity is not known. Findings and caveats of the study: HLA-C-restricted CMV clonotypes gave the most frequent clonotype in two of eight donors. Totalled public TCR beta family frequency picked out people who carried CMV plus the relevant HLA.

TCRdb processed the reads anew with MiXCR; each CDR3 protein has one entry. The sample records about 200,000 distinct CDR3 sequences, 7.5% to 10% being singletons. This sequence was found in a human donor in good health (CMV status not recorded). Some clones in this sample may be carry-over from other donors' samples. The source material was PBMCs.

CDR3: CASSRNRDRVSPLHF. As DNA, the CDR3 is TGCGCCAGCAGCCGAAACCGGGACAGGGTTTCACCCCTCCACTTT. The genes are TRBV4-3 and TRBJ1-6; 9 nucleotides align to TRBD1. CDR1 and CDR2 from the germline V gene are LGHNA and YSLEER. The CDR3 loop spans 15 amino acids. V gave up 4 bases and J gave up 9 bases; unmatched junction bases: 7.